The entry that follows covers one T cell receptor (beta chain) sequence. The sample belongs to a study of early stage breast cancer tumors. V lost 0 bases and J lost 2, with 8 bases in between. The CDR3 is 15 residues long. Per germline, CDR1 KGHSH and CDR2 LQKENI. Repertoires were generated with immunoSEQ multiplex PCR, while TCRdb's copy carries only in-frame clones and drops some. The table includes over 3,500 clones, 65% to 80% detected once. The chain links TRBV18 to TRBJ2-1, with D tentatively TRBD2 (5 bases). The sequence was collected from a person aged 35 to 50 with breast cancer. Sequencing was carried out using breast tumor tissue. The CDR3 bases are TGTGCCAGCTCACCACCTGGCGGGCCCTACAATGAGCAGTTCTTC. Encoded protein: CASSPPGGPYNEQFF.